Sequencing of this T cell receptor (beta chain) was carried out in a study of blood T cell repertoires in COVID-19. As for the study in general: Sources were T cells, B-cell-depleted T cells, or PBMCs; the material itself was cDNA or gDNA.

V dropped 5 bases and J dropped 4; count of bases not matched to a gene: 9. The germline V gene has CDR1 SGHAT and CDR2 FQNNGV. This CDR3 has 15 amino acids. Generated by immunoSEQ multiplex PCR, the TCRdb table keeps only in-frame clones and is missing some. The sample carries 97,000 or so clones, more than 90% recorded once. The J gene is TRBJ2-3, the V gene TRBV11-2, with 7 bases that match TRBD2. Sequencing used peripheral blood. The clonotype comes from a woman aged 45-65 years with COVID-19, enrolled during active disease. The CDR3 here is CASSPRTSWADTQYF. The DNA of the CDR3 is TGTGCCAGCAGCCCCCGGACTAGTTGGGCAGATACGCAGTATTTT.